The source of this T cell receptor beta chain is a study of shared clonotypes between healthy human individuals. V shed 2 bases and J shed 4 bases, with 12 bases lying between them. CDR1 and CDR2 from the germline V gene are SGHRS and YFSETQ. There are 14 residues in the CDR3. Healthy HIV-negative adults without recent acute infections or vaccinations served as donors. Memory CD4+ cells were the fraction left after CD45RA+ naive selection. Points on this clone: Its antigen is unknown.

Measured with immunoSEQ multiplex PCR; TCRdb has only the in-frame clones, and not every one. The repertoire holds approximately 1,500,000 clones, with around 98% as singletons. Study conclusions and caveats: Unshared clonotypes carried lower generation probabilities than those common to all four donors.

Sequencing used naive CD4+ T cells sorted from blood. Indicated subset: CD45RA+ positively selected. The chain has TRBV5-1 and TRBJ1-1; D is uncertain. The sequence derives from a man aged 25-45 years in good health. The CDR3 DNA follows: TGCGCCAGCAGCTTTGGCAGGACGGGCACTGAAGCTTTCTTT. Translated: CASSFGRTGTEAFF.